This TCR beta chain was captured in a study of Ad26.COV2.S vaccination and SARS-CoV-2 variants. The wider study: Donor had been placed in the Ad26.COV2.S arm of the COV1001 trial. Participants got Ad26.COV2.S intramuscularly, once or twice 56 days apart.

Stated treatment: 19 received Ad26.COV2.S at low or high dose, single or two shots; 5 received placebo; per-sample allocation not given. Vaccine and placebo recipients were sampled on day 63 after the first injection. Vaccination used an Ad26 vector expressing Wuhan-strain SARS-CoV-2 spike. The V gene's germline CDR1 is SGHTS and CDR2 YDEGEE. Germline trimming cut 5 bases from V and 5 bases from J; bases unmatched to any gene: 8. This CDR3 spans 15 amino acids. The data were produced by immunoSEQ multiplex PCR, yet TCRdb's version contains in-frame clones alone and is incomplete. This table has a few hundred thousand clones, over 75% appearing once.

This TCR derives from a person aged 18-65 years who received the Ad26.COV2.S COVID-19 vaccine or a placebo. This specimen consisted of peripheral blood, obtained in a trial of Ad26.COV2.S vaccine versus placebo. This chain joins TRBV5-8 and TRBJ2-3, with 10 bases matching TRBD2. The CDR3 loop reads CASRKSGGAGDTQYF. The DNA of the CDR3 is TGTGCCAGCAGGAAAAGCGGGGGGGCGGGAGATACGCAGTATTTT.